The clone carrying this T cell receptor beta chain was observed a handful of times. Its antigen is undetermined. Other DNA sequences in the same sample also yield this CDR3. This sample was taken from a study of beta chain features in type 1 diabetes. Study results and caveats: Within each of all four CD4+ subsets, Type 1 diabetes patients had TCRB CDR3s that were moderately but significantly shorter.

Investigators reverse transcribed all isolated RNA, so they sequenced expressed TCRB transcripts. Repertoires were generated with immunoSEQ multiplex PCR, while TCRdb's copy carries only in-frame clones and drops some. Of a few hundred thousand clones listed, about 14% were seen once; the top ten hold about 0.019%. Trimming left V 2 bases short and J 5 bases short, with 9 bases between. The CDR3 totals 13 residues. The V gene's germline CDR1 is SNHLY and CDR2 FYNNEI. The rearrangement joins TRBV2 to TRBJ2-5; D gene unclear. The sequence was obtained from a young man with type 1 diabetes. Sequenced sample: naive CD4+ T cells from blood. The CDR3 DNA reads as TGTGCCAGCAGTGAAAGAGGAAGGGAGACCCAGTACTTC. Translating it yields CASSERGRETQYF. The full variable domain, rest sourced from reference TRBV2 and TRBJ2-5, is EPEVTQTPSHQVTQMGQEVILRCVPISNHLYFYWYRQILGQKVEFLVSFYNNEISEKSEIFDDQFSVERPDGSNFTLKIRSTKLEDSAMYFCASSERGRETQYFGPGTRLLVL.